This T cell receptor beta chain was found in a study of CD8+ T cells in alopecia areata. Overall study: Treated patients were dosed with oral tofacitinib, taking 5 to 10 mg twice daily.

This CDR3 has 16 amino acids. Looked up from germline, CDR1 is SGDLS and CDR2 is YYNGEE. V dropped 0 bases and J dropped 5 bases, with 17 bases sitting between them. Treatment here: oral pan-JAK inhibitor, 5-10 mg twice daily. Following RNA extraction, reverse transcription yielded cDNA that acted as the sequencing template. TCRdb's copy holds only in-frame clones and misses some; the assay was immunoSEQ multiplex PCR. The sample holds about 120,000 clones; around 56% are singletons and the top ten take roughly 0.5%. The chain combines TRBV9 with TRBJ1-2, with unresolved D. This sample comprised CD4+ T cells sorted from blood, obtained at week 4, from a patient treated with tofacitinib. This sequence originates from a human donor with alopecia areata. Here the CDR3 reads CASSVAERLGSYGYTF. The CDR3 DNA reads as TGTGCCAGCAGCGTAGCCGAACGACTGGGATCTTATGGCTACACCTTC.